The source of this T cell receptor beta chain is a study of blood T cell repertoires in COVID-19. Germline CDR1 SGHNT, CDR2 YENEEA. This CDR3 has 16 residues. The V and J ends lost 3 bases and 5 bases, in that order; junction bases with no gene match: 8. Followed over time, Seattle patients had been enrolled while infection was active. Sequenced by immunoSEQ multiplex PCR; TCRdb stores in-frame clones only, minus some. The sample holds 85,000 to 95,000 clones; roughly 89% are singletons and the top ten take about 4.8%. The chain has TRBV11-3 and TRBJ2-1, with 9 bases lining up with TRBD2. The source is a man between 60 and 75 years old with COVID-19, enrolled during active disease. Sequencing was done on a sample of peripheral blood. The CDR3, as DNA: TGTGCCAGCAGCTTTGGCGGCGGGAGGGAAAACAATGAGCAGTTCTTC. It is translated as CASSFGGGRENNEQFF. Full variable domain (missing parts from reference TRBV11-3 and TRBJ2-1): EAGVVQSPRYKIIEKKQPVAFWCNPISGHNTLYWYLQNLGQGPELLIRYENEEAVDDSQLPKDRFSAERLKGVDSTLKIQPAELGDSAVYLCASSFGGGRENNEQFFGPGTRLTVL.